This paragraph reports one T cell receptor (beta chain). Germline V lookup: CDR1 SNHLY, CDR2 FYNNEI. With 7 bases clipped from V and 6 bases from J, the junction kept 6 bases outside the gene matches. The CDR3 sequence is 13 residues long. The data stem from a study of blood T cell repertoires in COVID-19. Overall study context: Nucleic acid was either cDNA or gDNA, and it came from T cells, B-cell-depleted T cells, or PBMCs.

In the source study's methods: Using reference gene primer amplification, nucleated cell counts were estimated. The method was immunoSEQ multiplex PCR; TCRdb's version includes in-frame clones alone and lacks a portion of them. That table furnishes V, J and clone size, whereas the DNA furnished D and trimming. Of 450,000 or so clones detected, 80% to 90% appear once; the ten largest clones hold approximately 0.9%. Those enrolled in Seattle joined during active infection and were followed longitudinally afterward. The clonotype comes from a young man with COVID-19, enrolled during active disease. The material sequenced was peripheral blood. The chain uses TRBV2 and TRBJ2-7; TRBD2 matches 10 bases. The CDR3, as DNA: TGTGCCAGCACTTCAGCGGGGGGGGTCGAGCAGTACTTC. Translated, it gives CASTSAGGVEQYF.